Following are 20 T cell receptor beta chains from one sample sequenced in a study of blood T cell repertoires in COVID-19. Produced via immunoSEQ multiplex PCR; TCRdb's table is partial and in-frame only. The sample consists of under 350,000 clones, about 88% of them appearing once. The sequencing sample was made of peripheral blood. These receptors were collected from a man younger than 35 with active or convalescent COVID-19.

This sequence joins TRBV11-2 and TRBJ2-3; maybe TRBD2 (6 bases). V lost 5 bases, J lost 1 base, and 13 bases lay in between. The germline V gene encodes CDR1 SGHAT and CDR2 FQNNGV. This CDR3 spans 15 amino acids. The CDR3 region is CASSPGGWGTDTQYF. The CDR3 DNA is TGTGCCAGCAGCCCCGGGGGTTGGGGCACAGATACGCAGTATTTT.

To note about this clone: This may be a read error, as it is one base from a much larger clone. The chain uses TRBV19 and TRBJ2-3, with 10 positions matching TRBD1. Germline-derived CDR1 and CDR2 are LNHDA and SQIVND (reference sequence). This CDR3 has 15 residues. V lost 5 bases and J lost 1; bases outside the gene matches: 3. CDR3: CASSDGTGGTDTQYF. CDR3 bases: TGTGCCAGTAGTGACGGGACAGGGGGCACAGATACGCAGTATTTT.

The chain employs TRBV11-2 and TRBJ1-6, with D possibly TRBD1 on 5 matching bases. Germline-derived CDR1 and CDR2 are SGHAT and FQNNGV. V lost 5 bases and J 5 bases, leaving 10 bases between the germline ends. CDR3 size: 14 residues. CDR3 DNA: TGTGCCAGCAGCCGTTCAGGGAATAATTCACCCCTCCACTTT. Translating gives CASSRSGNNSPLHF. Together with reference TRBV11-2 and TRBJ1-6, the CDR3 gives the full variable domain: EAGVAQSPRYKIIEKRQSVAFWCNPISGHATLYWYQQILGQGPKLLIQFQNNGVVDDSQLPKDRFSAERLKGVDSTLKIQPAKLEDSAVYLCASSRSGNNSPLHFGNGTRLTVT.

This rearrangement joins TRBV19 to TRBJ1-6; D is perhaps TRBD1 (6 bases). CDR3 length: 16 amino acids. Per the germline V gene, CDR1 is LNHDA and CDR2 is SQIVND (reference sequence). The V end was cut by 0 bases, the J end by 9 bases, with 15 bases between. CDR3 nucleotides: TGTGCCAGTAGTATAGACTTCAGGGGAAGGGGTTCACCCCTCCACTTT. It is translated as CASSIDFRGRGSPLHF.

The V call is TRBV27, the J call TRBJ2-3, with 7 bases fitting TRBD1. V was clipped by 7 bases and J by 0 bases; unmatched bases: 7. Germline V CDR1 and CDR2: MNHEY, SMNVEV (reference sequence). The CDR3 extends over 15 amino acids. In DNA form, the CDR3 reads TGTGCCAGCAAGGGGAGCAGGGGGAGCACAGATACGCAGTATTTT. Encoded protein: CASKGSRGSTDTQYF.

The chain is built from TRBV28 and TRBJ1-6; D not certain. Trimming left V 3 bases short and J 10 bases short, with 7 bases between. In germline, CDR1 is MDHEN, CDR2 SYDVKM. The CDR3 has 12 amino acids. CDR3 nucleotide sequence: TGTGCCAGCAGTTTTCCGAGCTCACCCCTCCACTTT. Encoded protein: CASSFPSSPLHF.

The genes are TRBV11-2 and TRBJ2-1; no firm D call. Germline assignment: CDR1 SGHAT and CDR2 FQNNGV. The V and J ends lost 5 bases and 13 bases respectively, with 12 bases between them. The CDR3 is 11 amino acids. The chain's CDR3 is CASSLLRSQFF. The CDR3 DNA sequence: TGTGCCAGCAGCCTCCTTCGTTCTCAGTTCTTC.

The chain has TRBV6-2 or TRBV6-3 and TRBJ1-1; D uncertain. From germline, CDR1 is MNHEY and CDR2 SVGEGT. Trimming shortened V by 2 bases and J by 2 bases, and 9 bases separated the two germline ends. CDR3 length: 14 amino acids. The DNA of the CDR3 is TGTGCCAGCAGTTACAACGGGGTCAACACTGAAGCTTTCTTT. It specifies CASSYNGVNTEAFF.

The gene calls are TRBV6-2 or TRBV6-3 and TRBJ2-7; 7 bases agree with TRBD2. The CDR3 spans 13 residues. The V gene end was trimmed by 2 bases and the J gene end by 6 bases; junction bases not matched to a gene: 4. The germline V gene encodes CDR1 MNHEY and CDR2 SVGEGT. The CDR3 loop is CASSYAGAGEQYF. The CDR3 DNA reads TGTGCCAGCAGTTACGCGGGAGCGGGCGAGCAGTACTTC.

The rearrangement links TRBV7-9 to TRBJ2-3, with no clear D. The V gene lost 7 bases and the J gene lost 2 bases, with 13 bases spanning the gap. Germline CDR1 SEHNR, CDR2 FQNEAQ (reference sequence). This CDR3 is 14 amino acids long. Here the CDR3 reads CASTLETPTDTQYF. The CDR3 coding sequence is TGTGCCAGCACCCTAGAGACCCCCACAGATACGCAGTATTTT.

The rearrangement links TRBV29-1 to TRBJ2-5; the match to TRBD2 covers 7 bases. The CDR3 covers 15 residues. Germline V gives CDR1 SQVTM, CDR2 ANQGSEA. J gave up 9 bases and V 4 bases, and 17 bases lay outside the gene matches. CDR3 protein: CSVVPPSGGMGAQYF. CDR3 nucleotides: TGCAGCGTTGTTCCCCCGTCCGGGGGGATGGGGGCCCAGTACTTC. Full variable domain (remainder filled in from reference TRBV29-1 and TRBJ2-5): SAVISQKPSRDICQRGTSLTIQCQVDSQVTMMFWYRQQPGQSLTLIATANQGSEATYESGFVIDKFPISRPNLTFSTLTVSNMSPEDSSIYLCSVVPPSGGMGAQYFGPGTRLLVL.

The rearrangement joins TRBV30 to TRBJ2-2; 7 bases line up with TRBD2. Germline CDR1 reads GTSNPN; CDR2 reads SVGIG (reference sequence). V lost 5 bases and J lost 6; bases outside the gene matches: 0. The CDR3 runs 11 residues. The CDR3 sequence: CAWAGAGELFF. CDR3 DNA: TGTGCCTGGGCGGGGGCCGGGGAGCTGTTTTTT.

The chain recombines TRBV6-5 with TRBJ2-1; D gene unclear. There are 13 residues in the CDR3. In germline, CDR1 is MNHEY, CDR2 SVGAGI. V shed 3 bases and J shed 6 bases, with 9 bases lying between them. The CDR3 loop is CASSYYQRNEQFF. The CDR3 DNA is TGTGCCAGCAGTTATTATCAGCGCAATGAGCAGTTCTTC.

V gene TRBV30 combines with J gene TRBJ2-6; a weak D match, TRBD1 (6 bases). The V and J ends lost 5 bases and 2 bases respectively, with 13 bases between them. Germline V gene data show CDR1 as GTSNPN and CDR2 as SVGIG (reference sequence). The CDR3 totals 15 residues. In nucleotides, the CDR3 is TGTGCCTGGTTAGAGGGGGAAGCTGGGGCCAACGTCCTGACTTTC. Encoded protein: CAWLEGEAGANVLTF.

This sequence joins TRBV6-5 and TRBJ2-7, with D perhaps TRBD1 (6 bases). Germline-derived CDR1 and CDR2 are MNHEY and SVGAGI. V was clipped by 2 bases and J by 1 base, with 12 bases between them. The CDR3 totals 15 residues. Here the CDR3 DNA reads TGTGCCAGCAGTTACGGACAGCCACTTTCCTACGAGCAGTACTTC. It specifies CASSYGQPLSYEQYF.

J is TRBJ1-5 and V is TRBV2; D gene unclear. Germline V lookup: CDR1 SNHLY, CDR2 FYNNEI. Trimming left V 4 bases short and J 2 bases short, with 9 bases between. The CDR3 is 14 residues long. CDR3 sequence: CASSGAGGNQPQHF. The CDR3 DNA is TGTGCCAGCAGTGGGGCAGGTGGCAATCAGCCCCAGCATTTT.

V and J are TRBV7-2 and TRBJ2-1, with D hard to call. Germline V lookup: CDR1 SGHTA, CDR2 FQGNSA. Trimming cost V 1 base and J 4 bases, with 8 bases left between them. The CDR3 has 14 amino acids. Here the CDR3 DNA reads TGTGCCAGCAGCTTAGGAGGTGTATACAATGAGCAGTTCTTC. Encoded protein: CASSLGGVYNEQFF.

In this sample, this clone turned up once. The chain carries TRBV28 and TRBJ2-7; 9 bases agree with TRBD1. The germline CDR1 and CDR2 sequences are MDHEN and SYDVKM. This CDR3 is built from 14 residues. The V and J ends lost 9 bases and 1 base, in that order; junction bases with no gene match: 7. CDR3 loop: CASRTGTGSYEQYF. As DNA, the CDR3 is TGTGCCAGTAGGACCGGGACAGGGTCCTACGAGCAGTACTTC.

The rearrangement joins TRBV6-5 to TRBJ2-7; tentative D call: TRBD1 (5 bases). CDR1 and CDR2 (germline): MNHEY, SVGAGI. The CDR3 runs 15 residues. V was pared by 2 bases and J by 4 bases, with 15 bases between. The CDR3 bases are TGTGCCAGCAGTTACACCCTGGACACCTTTTACGAGCAGTACTTC. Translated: CASSYTLDTFYEQYF.

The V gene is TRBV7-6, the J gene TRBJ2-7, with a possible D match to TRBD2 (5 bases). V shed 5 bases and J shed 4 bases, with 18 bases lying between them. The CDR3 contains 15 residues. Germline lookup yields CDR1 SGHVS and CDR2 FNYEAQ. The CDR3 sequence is CASSRLRGIGYEQYF. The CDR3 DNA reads TGTGCCAGCAGCCGTCTGAGAGGGATTGGGTACGAGCAGTACTTC.